This TCR beta chain stems from a study of patients with pleural tuberculosis. This clonotype was observed many times. The V gene's germline CDR1 is SGHAT and CDR2 FQNNGV. V lost 3 bases and J lost 4; bases outside the gene matches: 1. The CDR3 is made up of 13 amino acids. From the reads, TCRdb called clonotypes with MiXCR, one entry per CDR3 protein. The table has 29,000 or so distinct CDR3 sequences, roughly 18% seen once. The receptor was isolated from a human donor with pleural tuberculosis. The sequencing input was peripheral blood. This chain uses TRBV11-2 with TRBJ1-2; TRBD1 aligns across 8 bases. Here the CDR3 reads CASSFDRGYGYTF. The DNA of the CDR3 is TGTGCCAGCAGCTTCGACAGGGGCTATGGCTACACCTTC.